Sequencing of this T cell receptor (beta chain) was carried out in a study of lymphopenia after photon versus proton radiotherapy (dated by TCRdb to between 2017 and 2020). Looking at the study overall: In patients with gastrointestinal tumors who developed high-grade lymphopenia, the study compared the immunological effects of photon radiation therapy with those of proton radiation therapy. The study was designed to characterize how the impact on the immune system differs between the two radiation modalities. The cohort comprised 20 or so patients with gastrointestinal tumors who received either photon or proton therapy and then developed lymphopenia. Broader findings and caveats from the paper: Once the lymphocyte count had reached its nadir, the repertoires of photon-treated patients showed oligoclonal expansion, particularly of CD8+ Temra cells, and this expansion drove the decline in diversity. The survival association was assessed only in patients who died, and the authors presented better survival with proton therapy as a possibility rather than a demonstrated result. During treatment, patients who received proton therapy stayed relatively stable, whereas patients who received photon therapy lost naive T cells and TCR diversity and gained effector/memory populations. Across the cohort, an inverse correlation was found between a larger post-nadir drop in TCR diversity and overall survival time among patients who died.

Receptors were amplified or captured by the immunoSEQ multiplex PCR assay. Alongside multiparametric flow cytometry, deep sequencing of rearranged TCR beta loci was used to profile the T cell repertoires. TCRdb obtained this table from immuneACCESS and retained in-frame rearrangements with V and J assigned. These tables miss some clones; where compared with another copy, unresolved V genes account for less than half of the shortfall, and the remainder is unexplained. The sample table records around 66,000 clones; more than 75% of these occur just once. The ten largest make up approximately 2.2% of the sample. This clone was counted once. The specificity of this receptor is unknown. Per-base qualities were not stored, and no clone one base away is much larger. V is pared back by 1 base and J by 7 bases, with 14 bases lying between the germline termini. The germline V gene encodes CDR1 SGHVS and CDR2 FQNEAQ. Inclusive of the bounding cysteine and phenylalanine, the CDR3 is 15 residues long. Here the CDR3 DNA is all that survives: 45 bases in frame from base 1.

This clonotype was obtained from a man in his forties with gastric cancer. The specimen comprised peripheral blood, sampled from a patient treated with photon-based radiotherapy. The chain was built from TRBV7-8 and TRBJ1-3; no D gene is confidently identified. The CDR3 protein sequence reads: CASSLGANPQNTIYF. The DNA sequence reads TGTGCCAGCAGCTTAGGGGCAAACCCTCAGAACACCATATATTTT.